This passage covers 15 T cell receptor beta chains from one sample sequenced in a study of regulatory T cells in long-lasting Graves disease. Specified time point: newly diagnosed GD, antithyroid drugs for less than 3 months. PBMC RNA served as the TCR library source. Construction of the TCR beta libraries employed iRepertoire HTBI primers in conjunction with Arm-PCR of CDR3 regions. TCRdb analysed the multiplex PCR reads with MiXCR anew, one entry per CDR3 protein. The repertoire holds 400,000 to 500,000 distinct CDR3 sequences, with 15% as singletons. These data were likewise used in another study, on T cells in Graves' hyperthyroidism and ophthalmopathy.

The sequences come from peripheral blood mononuclear cells (PBMCs), collected at new diagnosis, from a patient treated with antithyroid drugs. All receptors derive from a woman younger than 45 with Graves disease.

This clonotype has a count of ten or more. The rearrangement joins TRBV12-3 or TRBV12-4 to TRBJ2-7; 9 positions agree with TRBD2. The CDR3 runs to 14 residues. The ends lost 7 bases at V and 4 bases at J; junction bases unmatched: 8. CDR3 DNA sequence: TGTGCCAGCAATATAGCGGGAGAAGGTTACGAGCAGTACTTC. It codes for CASNIAGEGYEQYF.

This clonotype was observed many times. J is TRBJ2-7 and V is TRBV5-1; 12 positions agree with TRBD1. V was pared by 4 bases and J by 7 bases, with 9 bases of the junction left unmatched. The CDR3 consists of 15 residues. Per the germline V gene, CDR1 is SGHRS and CDR2 is YFSETQ. CDR3 DNA: TGCGCCAGCAGCCCGGATGGGACAGGGGGCAGGGAGCAGTACTTC. Translating it yields CASSPDGTGGREQYF.

In this sample, this clonotype turned up a few times. This chain joins TRBV30 and TRBJ1-4; D is unclear. The V gene lost 6 bases and the J gene lost 0 bases, with 14 bases spanning the gap. Germline V gives CDR1 GTSNPN, CDR2 SVGIG (reference sequence). The CDR3 extends over 15 amino acids. The CDR3 sequence: CACPRRRATNEKLFF. The CDR3 coding sequence is TGTGCCTGCCCCCGGCGTAGGGCAACTAATGAAAAACTGTTTTTT.

V usage is TRBV7-2 and J usage is TRBJ2-2; the match to TRBD1 covers 9 bases. CDR1 is SGHTA and CDR2 is FQGNSA in the germline V gene. V trimming: 5 bases; J trimming: 6 bases; junction bases outside the gene matches: 7. The CDR3 is 15 residues long. The DNA for the CDR3 is TGTGCCAGCAGCCCTTGGACAGGGGAGGCCGGGGAGCTGTTTTTT. It yields the protein CASSPWTGEAGELFF.

Many counts were recorded for this clonotype. The chain uses TRBV18 and TRBJ1-2; a weak D match, TRBD1 (5 bases). The CDR3 is made up of 18 amino acids. In germline, CDR1 is KGHSH, CDR2 LQKENI. V lost 3 bases, J lost 0 bases, and 20 bases lay in between. Here the CDR3 DNA reads TGTGCCAGCTCACCCCAACCGTCGGGGCTAATAGCTAACTATGGCTACACCTTC. Translating it yields CASSPQPSGLIANYGYTF.

This clonotype was observed a few times. The chain carries TRBV30 and TRBJ1-1; a possible D gene is TRBD1 (5 bases). The V and J ends lost 2 bases and 6 bases respectively, with 13 bases between them. This CDR3 has 13 amino acids. The germline V gene has CDR1 GTSNPN and CDR2 SVGIG (reference sequence). In nucleotides, the CDR3 is TGTGCCTGGAGTAGGAAGGGGTTCCCTGAAGCTTTCTTT. This sequence encodes CAWSRKGFPEAFF.

This clonotype is a singleton in its sample. The chain is built from TRBV5-4 and TRBJ1-2, with D possibly being TRBD1 (5 bases). Germline CDR1 is SGHNT and CDR2 is YYREEE (reference sequence). The V gene lost 2 bases and the J gene lost 8 bases, with 19 bases spanning the gap. The CDR3 is 15 amino acids. CDR3 sequence reads: CASSFSGIQGGGYTF. The CDR3 bases are TGTGCCAGCAGCTTTTCAGGAATCCAGGGAGGGGGCTACACCTTC.

Worth noting for this clonotype: A much more abundant neighbour one base away suggests this may be a read error. This chain links TRBV9 with TRBJ2-1, with 7 bases lining up with TRBD1. The CDR3 is 15 residues long. The V segment lost 2 bases and the J segment 10 bases; nucleotides outside the gene matches: 12. Germline-derived CDR1 and CDR2 are SGDLS and YYNGEE. This CDR3 reads CASSVGQEGISEQFF. CDR3 sequence (DNA): TGTGCCAGCAGCGTCGGACAGGAAGGGATCTCCGAGCAGTTCTTC. The complete variable domain, with remaining parts taken from reference TRBV9 and TRBJ2-1, reads DSGVTQTPKHLITATGQRVTLRCSPRSGDLSVYWYQQSLDQGLQFLIQYYNGEERAKGNILERFSAQQFPDLHSELNLSSLELGDSALYFCASSVGQEGISEQFFGPGTRLTVL.

Regarding this clonotype: A much larger clone lies a single base off, so this may be a read error. This chain links TRBV20-1 with TRBJ2-7, with D possibly matching TRBD2 (7 bases). The CDR3 spans 15 residues. Trimming removed 3 bases at V and 2 bases at J, with 17 bases between. Germline CDR1 and CDR2: DFQATT and SNEGSKA (reference sequence). The CDR3 DNA sequence: TGCAGTGCTAGGACTCAGCGGGACATTACCTACGAGCAGTACTTC. This encodes CSARTQRDITYEQYF.

This clonotype occurred many times. The rearrangement links TRBV6-5 to TRBJ2-7; D possibly matches TRBD1 or TRBD2 (5 bases each). Trimming cost V 4 bases and J 4 bases, with 17 bases left between them. CDR1 and CDR2 from the germline V gene are MNHEY and SVGAGI. The CDR3 runs 15 residues. The CDR3 DNA is TGTGCCAGCAGTTCCGCCGGGGCCACTTTTTACGAGCAGTACTTC. This encodes CASSSAGATFYEQYF.

At least ten counts were recorded for this clonotype. V and J are TRBV12-3 or TRBV12-4 and TRBJ2-1; D is uncertain. Between the trimmed V and J ends, which lost 0 bases and 14 bases, there was a span of 8 bases. This CDR3 contains 11 residues. The CDR3 spells CASSLAQYEFF. The CDR3 region has the DNA TGTGCCAGCAGTTTAGCACAGTACGAGTTCTTC.

This clonotype was seen repeatedly, ten times or more. The rearrangement joins TRBV19 to TRBJ2-5; D not resolved. The germline CDR1 and CDR2 sequences are LNHDA and SQIVND (reference sequence). The ends were cut back, 5 bases at V and 0 bases at J, with 25 bases in the middle. The CDR3 is 19 residues long. The CDR3 coding sequence is TGTGCCAGTAGTCCTCGATCCCCCATGCAATGGGTCTACCAAGAGACCCAGTACTTC. Amino acids: CASSPRSPMQWVYQETQYF.

V usage is TRBV12-3 or TRBV12-4 and J usage is TRBJ2-5; D may be TRBD1 (6 bases). The CDR3 contains 15 residues. V was trimmed by 8 bases and J by 3 bases, leaving 19 bases between them. CDR3 bases: TGTGCCAGCCGCCGGGACAATCTTGGGGAAGAGACCCAGTACTTC. Its protein is CASRRDNLGEETQYF.

This clonotype was seen many times. The chain recombines TRBV11-2 with TRBJ2-3; the D is unclear. V was clipped by 1 base and J by 7 bases, with 12 bases between them. The CDR3 runs 14 residues. Germline CDR1 SGHAT, CDR2 FQNNGV. In DNA form, the CDR3 reads TGTGCCAGCAGCTTAGTTGTAGGGTTGCATACGCAGTATTTT. It specifies CASSLVVGLHTQYF. Based on the CDR3 plus reference TRBV11-2 and TRBJ2-3, the full variable domain is EAGVAQSPRYKIIEKRQSVAFWCNPISGHATLYWYQQILGQGPKLLIQFQNNGVVDDSQLPKDRFSAERLKGVDSTLKIQPAKLEDSAVYLCASSLVVGLHTQYFGPGTRLTVL.

The chain uses TRBV6-5 and TRBJ2-1; TRBD2 aligns across 11 bases. The CDR3 spans 17 residues. In germline, CDR1 is MNHEY, CDR2 SVGAGI. The trim removed 2 bases at V and 5 bases at J, leaving 8 bases unmatched. CDR3 DNA sequence: TGTGCCAGCAGTTACCGGAGGAGACTAGCGGGAAACAATGAGCAGTTCTTC. Translation: CASSYRRRLAGNNEQFF.